A single sample is the source of the 8 T cell receptor beta chains below, sequenced in a study of blood T cell repertoires in COVID-19. Sequencing used immunoSEQ multiplex PCR; TCRdb keeps in-frame clones, though not all of them. The sample contains roughly 230,000 clones, approximately 88% of which appear only once. Sequenced input: peripheral blood. The receptors were gathered from a human donor in a cohort sampled during active COVID-19.

The chain carries TRBV25-1 and TRBJ1-4; D remains unclear. Germline-derived CDR1 and CDR2 are MGHDK and SYGVNS. The CDR3 consists of 14 residues. Trimming took off 6 bases at V and 7 bases at J, with 15 bases between the two ends. CDR3 sequence: CASSFAGAGEKLFF. As DNA, the CDR3 is TGTGCCAGCAGCTTTGCGGGCGCCGGTGAAAAACTGTTTTTT.

This chain connects TRBV3-1 (or the pseudogene TRBV3-2) to TRBJ1-1; maybe TRBD1 (6 bases). In germline, CDR1 is LGHDT, CDR2 YNNKEL (reference sequence). Trimming removed 2 bases at V and 5 bases at J, with 9 bases between. This CDR3 comprises 13 residues. The CDR3, as DNA: TGTGCCAGCAGCCAAACCAGGGGAACTGAAGCTTTCTTT. Translating it yields CASSQTRGTEAFF.

The rearrangement uses TRBV30 and TRBJ2-5; TRBD1 might be the D (5 bases). V lost 1 base and J lost 4, with 16 bases in between. The CDR3 has 15 amino acids. CDR1 and CDR2 from the germline V gene are GTSNPN and SVGIG (reference sequence). CDR3 sequence (DNA): TGTGCCTGGAGTGCCGCTAGGTTAAGGGGAGAGACCCAGTACTTC. Protein product: CAWSAARLRGETQYF.

The V and J genes are TRBV2 and TRBJ1-6; weak D call: TRBD1 (6 bases). The germline CDR1 and CDR2 sequences are SNHLY and FYNNEI. Trimming shortened V by 0 bases and J by 6 bases, and 9 bases separated the two germline ends. This CDR3 spans 15 amino acids. The CDR3 sequence: CASSEAGAFNSPLHF. CDR3 DNA: TGTGCCAGCAGTGAAGCGGGGGCGTTTAATTCACCCCTCCACTTT. The full variable domain, rest sourced from reference TRBV2 and TRBJ1-6, is EPEVTQTPSHQVTQMGQEVILRCVPISNHLYFYWYRQILGQKVEFLVSFYNNEISEKSEIFDDQFSVERPDGSNFTLKIRSTKLEDSAMYFCASSEAGAFNSPLHFGNGTRLTVT.

V is TRBV7-2 and J is TRBJ2-7; 11 bases map to TRBD2. Germline CDR1 reads SGHTA; CDR2 reads FQGNSA. The CDR3 covers 15 residues. V shed 6 bases and J 2 bases; nucleotides not matched to a gene: 6. This CDR3 reads CASSFSGRAAYEQYF. The CDR3 nucleotides read TGTGCCAGCAGTTTTAGCGGGAGGGCCGCCTACGAGCAGTACTTC.

This clone was found once. The gene calls are TRBV20-1 and TRBJ1-6; 7 bases line up with TRBD1. The CDR3 length is 15 residues. Germline-derived CDR1 and CDR2 are DFQATT and SNEGSKA (reference sequence). The V segment lost 3 bases and the J segment 6 bases; nucleotides outside the gene matches: 8. Written as DNA, the CDR3 is TGCAGTGCTAGTCCAGGGGGGAGACGTAATTCACCCCTCCACTTT. As protein: CSASPGGRRNSPLHF.

V and J are TRBV16 and TRBJ1-2; 7 nucleotides agree with TRBD1. This CDR3 spans 16 amino acids. Germline V gives CDR1 KGHSY, CDR2 FQNENV. The trim removed 0 bases at V and 4 bases at J, leaving 8 bases unmatched. The CDR3 DNA reads TGTGCCAGCAGCCAATCGAATCTCCGGGACAGCTATGGCTACACCTTC. Translated: CASSQSNLRDSYGYTF.

The chain employs TRBV4-1 and TRBJ1-2, with 8 bases that match TRBD1. The CDR3 is 14 residues long. J gave up 8 bases and V 3 bases, and 8 bases lay outside the gene matches. From germline, CDR1 is MGHRA and CDR2 YSYEKL. The CDR3 DNA reads as TGCGCCAGCAGCCAGCCTGGGACAGGCTGGGGCTACACCTTC. Translation: CASSQPGTGWGYTF.